Listed below are T cell receptor beta chains from one sample, sequenced in a study of blood T cell repertoires in COVID-19. Assay: immunoSEQ multiplex PCR; the TCRdb copy retains only in-frame clones and omits some. Among around 250,000 clones listed, about 87% were seen once. The sequenced material came from peripheral blood. These receptors came from an older woman with active or convalescent COVID-19. Each CDR3 is given with its conserved first and last residue. A D gene is named only where the DNA matches it firmly. Rows give clone size only sometimes, using once, few, many, or a class for an expanded clone.

j_gene: TRBJ2-7; v_gene: TRBV11-2; abundance: NA; d_gene: NA; CDR3aa: CASSLGGSRKRASYEQYF; CDR3nt: TGTGCCAGCAGCTTGGGTGGTTCGAGGAAGCGGGCCTCCTACGAGCAGTACTTC
j_gene: TRBJ2-1; v_gene: TRBV11-2; abundance: NA; d_gene: NA; CDR3aa: CASSLGGFEQFF; CDR3nt: TGTGCCAGCAGCTTAGGAGGGTTTGAGCAGTTCTTC
j_gene: TRBJ2-7; v_gene: TRBV27; abundance: NA; d_gene: NA; CDR3aa: CASRKQQYEQYF; CDR3nt: TGTGCCAGCAGGAAACAGCAATACGAGCAGTACTTC
j_gene: TRBJ1-1; v_gene: TRBV19; abundance: few; d_gene: TRBD1; CDR3aa: CASSNALGQGLTEAFF; CDR3nt: TGTGCCAGTAGTAATGCCTTGGGACAGGGACTCACTGAAGCTTTCTTT
j_gene: TRBJ2-5; v_gene: TRBV24-1; abundance: NA; d_gene: TRBD2; CDR3aa: CATSGGETQYF; CDR3nt: TGTGCCACTTCCGGGGGGGAGACCCAGTACTTC
j_gene: TRBJ2-1; v_gene: TRBV24-1; abundance: NA; d_gene: NA; CDR3aa: CATQEGIFSYNEQFF; CDR3nt: TGTGCCACTCAGGAGGGGATATTTTCCTACAATGAGCAGTTCTTC
j_gene: TRBJ1-2; v_gene: TRBV19; abundance: few; d_gene: NA; CDR3aa: CASSIGAGDIGGYTF; CDR3nt: TGTGCCAGTAGTATAGGGGCGGGAGACATCGGGGGCTACACCTTC
j_gene: TRBJ1-1; v_gene: TRBV19; abundance: NA; d_gene: TRBD1; CDR3aa: CASRDRGPTYGTEAFF; CDR3nt: TGTGCCAGCCGTGACAGGGGTCCTACCTACGGGACTGAAGCTTTCTTT
j_gene: TRBJ2-1; v_gene: TRBV19; abundance: NA; d_gene: TRBD1; CDR3aa: CASRIPGTGGYNEQFF; CDR3nt: TGTGCCAGTAGGATTCCCGGGACAGGGGGGTACAATGAGCAGTTCTTC
j_gene: TRBJ2-1; v_gene: TRBV7-2; abundance: NA; d_gene: NA; CDR3aa: CASSLQGIEQFF; CDR3nt: TGTGCCAGCAGCTTACAGGGGATCGAGCAGTTCTTC
j_gene: TRBJ1-1; v_gene: TRBV10-3; abundance: NA; d_gene: NA; CDR3aa: CAIRGSGSGGTEAFF; CDR3nt: TGTGCCATCAGGGGGTCCGGGAGCGGAGGGACTGAAGCTTTCTTT
j_gene: TRBJ1-2; v_gene: TRBV7-9; abundance: NA; d_gene: NA; CDR3aa: CASSLARGSGYTF; CDR3nt: TGTGCCAGCAGCTTAGCGCGGGGTTCCGGCTACACCTTC
j_gene: TRBJ1-2; v_gene: TRBV18; abundance: NA; d_gene: NA; CDR3aa: CASSPPGTTYGYTF; CDR3nt: TGTGCCAGCTCACCTCCCGGGACAACCTATGGCTACACCTTC
j_gene: TRBJ1-6; v_gene: TRBV6-4; abundance: NA; d_gene: NA; CDR3aa: CASSRDYNSPLHF; CDR3nt: TGTGCCAGCAGCCGGGACTATAATTCACCCCTCCACTTT
j_gene: TRBJ1-2; v_gene: TRBV7-2; abundance: once; d_gene: NA; CDR3aa: CASSLAPGGAYGYTF; CDR3nt: TGTGCCAGCAGCTTAGCGCCCGGGGGGGCCTATGGCTACACCTTC
j_gene: TRBJ2-5; v_gene: TRBV7-9; abundance: NA; d_gene: TRBD1; CDR3aa: CASSGPTGLETQYF; CDR3nt: TGTGCCAGCAGCGGACCGACAGGGCTGGAGACCCAGTACTTC
j_gene: TRBJ2-3; v_gene: TRBV3-1/TRBV3-2; abundance: NA; d_gene: NA; CDR3aa: CASQGLATDTQYF; CDR3nt: TGTGCCAGCCAGGGGTTAGCGACAGATACGCAGTATTTT
j_gene: TRBJ1-2; v_gene: TRBV6-5; abundance: NA; d_gene: NA; CDR3aa: CASSYSYGDNYGYTF; CDR3nt: TGTGCCAGCAGTTACTCGTACGGGGATAACTATGGCTACACCTTC
j_gene: TRBJ1-4; v_gene: TRBV19; abundance: NA; d_gene: NA; CDR3aa: CASTNRPSTNEKLFF; CDR3nt: TGTGCCAGCACGAACAGGCCTTCAACTAATGAAAAACTGTTTTTT
j_gene: TRBJ2-1; v_gene: TRBV6-5; abundance: NA; d_gene: NA; CDR3aa: CASSYYQGGNEQFF; CDR3nt: TGTGCCAGCAGTTACTATCAGGGGGGCAATGAGCAGTTCTTC
j_gene: TRBJ1-2; v_gene: TRBV2; abundance: NA; d_gene: TRBD1; CDR3aa: CASSARRGLGNYGYTF; CDR3nt: TGTGCCAGCAGCGCACGCAGGGGGTTGGGTAACTATGGCTACACCTTC
j_gene: TRBJ1-2; v_gene: TRBV3-1/TRBV3-2; abundance: NA; d_gene: NA; CDR3aa: CASSQDSAGTYGYTF; CDR3nt: TGTGCCAGCAGCCAAGATTCCGCAGGGACATATGGCTACACCTTC
j_gene: TRBJ2-3; v_gene: TRBV6-2/TRBV6-3; abundance: NA; d_gene: TRBD2; CDR3aa: CASSYSRAGGDTQYF; CDR3nt: TGTGCCAGCAGTTACTCGAGAGCGGGGGGTGATACGCAGTATTTT
j_gene: TRBJ1-5; v_gene: TRBV24-1; abundance: NA; d_gene: TRBD1; CDR3aa: CATSSRDRGSNQPQHF; CDR3nt: TGTGCCACCAGTTCCCGGGACAGGGGGTCCAATCAGCCCCAGCATTTT